Listed below are T cell receptor beta chains from one sample, sequenced in a study of T cell responses to AZD1222 COVID-19 vaccine. Clones were read by immunoSEQ multiplex PCR, and TCRdb kept only the in-frame ones, dropping some. Counted here are more than 140,000 clones, approximately 88% occurring once; the ten biggest clones make up around 2.3%. Specimen: peripheral blood, collected on day 0 of AZD1222 vaccination. Receptor source: an adult in good health. The CDR3 runs from the conserved cysteine through the conserved F or W. The order of the fields is D gene, J gene, clone size, V gene, CDR3 protein, CDR3 DNA. The D gene is left open where the match is weak. A row's size may be missing; if present it is once, few, many or a size class.

NA,TRBJ2-5,NA,TRBV7-8,CASSLAYVQETQYF,TGTGCCAGCAGCTTAGCGTACGTCCAAGAGACCCAGTACTTC
NA,TRBJ1-3,NA,TRBV20-1,CSASLQSSGNTIYF,TGCAGTGCTAGTTTACAGTCGAGTGGAAACACCATATATTTT
TRBD1,TRBJ1-2,NA,TRBV6-5,CASRAGTVSFYTF,TGTGCCAGCAGAGCCGGGACAGTTTCCTTCTACACCTTC
TRBD1,TRBJ2-7,NA,TRBV29-1,CSVEDLQGRGKYF,TGCAGCGTTGAAGATCTTCAGGGCAGGGGGAAATACTTC
NA,TRBJ2-2,NA,TRBV29-1,CSVDPGGANTGELFF,TGCAGCGTGGACCCCGGGGGCGCGAACACCGGGGAGCTGTTTTTT
NA,TRBJ2-7,NA,TRBV5-5,CASSLSAGLDEQYF,TGTGCCAGCAGCTTGTCCGCAGGGCTGGACGAGCAGTACTTC
NA,TRBJ1-1,NA,TRBV12-5,CASGLGTNTEAFF,TGTGCTAGTGGTTTGGGAACGAACACTGAAGCTTTCTTT
NA,TRBJ1-1,NA,TRBV6-5,CASSSRRGGTEAFF,TGTGCCAGCAGTTCCAGAAGGGGAGGCACTGAAGCTTTCTTT
TRBD1,TRBJ2-7,NA,TRBV7-9,CASSSDWTGSSYEQYF,TGTGCCAGCAGTTCCGATTGGACAGGGAGCTCCTACGAGCAGTACTTC
TRBD2,TRBJ2-5,NA,TRBV5-1,CASSVLAGQETQYF,TGCGCCAGCAGCGTCCTAGCGGGGCAAGAGACCCAGTACTTC
NA,TRBJ1-5,NA,TRBV9,CASSQDGYNQPQHF,TGTGCCAGCAGCCAAGACGGATACAATCAGCCCCAGCATTTT
NA,TRBJ1-1,once,TRBV5-8,CASSRGSSPMNTEAFF,TGTGCCAGCAGCCGCGGATCCAGCCCAATGAACACTGAAGCTTTCTTT
NA,TRBJ1-4,once,TRBV5-1,CASSEGTTNEKLFF,TGCGCCAGCAGCGAGGGCACAACTAATGAAAAACTGTTTTTT
TRBD1,TRBJ1-5,NA,TRBV19,CASSPRDRIAGQPQHF,TGTGCCAGTAGTCCGAGGGACAGAATCGCTGGGCAGCCCCAGCATTTT
TRBD1,TRBJ2-7,NA,TRBV28,CASSLLSGGQILEQYF,TGTGCCAGCAGTTTATTATCTGGGGGACAGATCCTCGAGCAGTACTTC
NA,TRBJ1-5,NA,TRBV2,CASSARTSNQPQHF,TGTGCCAGCAGTGCGCGAACAAGCAATCAGCCCCAGCATTTT
NA,TRBJ1-2,NA,TRBV5-1,CASSLYAGMNGYTF,TGCGCCAGCAGCTTGTATGCAGGGATGAATGGCTACACCTTC
NA,TRBJ1-2,NA,TRBV11-3,CASSLGGLAGYTF,TGTGCCAGCAGCTTAGGGGGTTTGGCTGGCTACACCTTC
TRBD1,TRBJ2-3,NA,TRBV7-8,CASRPRQGGRTDTQYF,TGTGCCAGCAGACCCAGACAGGGGGGGAGGACAGATACGCAGTATTTT
NA,TRBJ1-2,NA,TRBV2,CASSEARPVGYGYTF,TGTGCCAGCAGTGAAGCGCGACCAGTGGGCTATGGCTACACCTTC
TRBD1,TRBJ1-5,NA,TRBV19,CASSRDRGHNQPQHF,TGTGCCAGTAGTAGGGACAGGGGTCACAATCAGCCCCAGCATTTT
TRBD1,TRBJ2-7,NA,TRBV7-2,CASSFRQGAYEQYF,TGTGCCAGCAGCTTCCGACAGGGGGCCTACGAGCAGTACTTC
NA,TRBJ2-1,NA,TRBV11-3,CASTLGGRTVYNEQFF,TGTGCCAGCACCTTGGGGGGCCGAACTGTCTACAATGAGCAGTTCTTC
NA,TRBJ1-1,NA,TRBV19,CASSRNWAAEAFF,TGTGCCAGTAGTCGGAACTGGGCGGCTGAAGCTTTCTTT
NA,TRBJ2-2,NA,TRBV3-1/TRBV3-2,CASSLLRANTGELFF,TGTGCCAGCAGCCTCCTGAGGGCTAACACCGGGGAGCTGTTTTTT
NA,TRBJ1-4,NA,TRBV7-9,CASSPGLNEKLFF,TGTGCCAGCAGCCCTGGACTGAATGAAAAACTGTTTTTT
NA,TRBJ1-6,NA,TRBV7-9,CASSLGSSYNSPLHF,TGTGCCAGCAGCTTAGGGTCCTCATATAATTCACCCCTCCACTTT
NA,TRBJ2-3,once,TRBV24-1,CATSDARVTDTQYF,TGTGCCACCAGTGATGCGAGGGTCACAGATACGCAGTATTTT
NA,TRBJ1-4,few,TRBV30,CAWRAGIGQGFGKLFF,TGTGCCTGGAGGGCGGGGATAGGCCAGGGGTTCGGAAAACTGTTTTTT
NA,TRBJ2-3,few,TRBV3-1/TRBV3-2,CASSPLMTSTDTQYF,TGTGCCAGCAGCCCCCTGATGACGAGCACAGATACGCAGTATTTT
NA,TRBJ1-6,NA,TRBV19,CASSISGTDNSPLHF,TGTGCCAGTAGTATATCGGGGACGGATAATTCACCCCTCCACTTT
NA,TRBJ1-1,NA,TRBV5-4,CASSLADGRRTEAFF,TGTGCCAGCAGCTTGGCGGACGGGCGGAGGACTGAAGCTTTCTTT
NA,TRBJ2-1,NA,TRBV5-1,CASSLVDEQFF,TGCGCCAGCAGCTTGGTGGATGAGCAGTTCTTC
NA,TRBJ1-1,NA,TRBV7-3,CASSQDRYTEAFF,TGTGCCAGCAGCCAAGACAGGTACACTGAAGCTTTCTTT
TRBD1,TRBJ2-1,NA,TRBV18,CASSRTGGNEQFF,TGTGCCAGCTCTAGGACAGGGGGCAATGAGCAGTTCTTC
TRBD2,TRBJ2-7,few,TRBV4-1,CASSESGTNGEQYF,TGCGCCAGCAGCGAGAGCGGGACCAACGGCGAGCAGTACTTC
TRBD2,TRBJ2-3,NA,TRBV6-4,CASSVRGLASSTDTQYF,TGTGCCAGCAGTGTCCGGGGACTAGCGTCTAGCACAGATACGCAGTATTTT
NA,TRBJ1-2,NA,TRBV19,CASSIMRGGYTF,TGTGCCAGTAGTATTATGCGGGGCGGCTACACCTTC
TRBD1,TRBJ2-7,NA,TRBV7-9,CASSSQGSHEQYF,TGTGCCAGCAGCTCACAGGGGTCTCACGAGCAGTACTTC
TRBD1,TRBJ2-5,NA,TRBV25-1,CASSPPGTGGETQYF,TGTGCCAGCAGTCCACCCGGGACAGGAGGAGAGACCCAGTACTTC
TRBD1,TRBJ2-7,NA,TRBV6-1,CATARDSTYEQYF,TGTGCCACCGCCCGGGACAGCACCTACGAGCAGTACTTC
TRBD2,TRBJ2-7,once,TRBV2,CTSGRPPYEQYF,TGTACCTCCGGGAGGCCCCCCTACGAGCAGTACTTC
NA,TRBJ1-3,NA,TRBV28,CASSRPGSGPGNTIYF,TGTGCCAGCAGTCGTCCAGGGTCGGGCCCGGGAAACACCATATATTTT
NA,TRBJ1-4,NA,TRBV19,CASSIWGASRKLFF,TGTGCCAGTAGTATCTGGGGGGCTTCGCGGAAACTGTTTTTT